This paragraph reports one T cell receptor (beta chain). Authors' analysis steps: Estimated nucleated cell counts came from reference gene primer amplification. Method: immunoSEQ multiplex PCR; TCRdb's copy keeps in-frame clones and lacks some. V, J and clone size were drawn from that table, and D and trimming were deduced from the DNA. This sample yields around 300,000 clones, of which around 85% are seen a single time; about 2.2% belongs to the top ten. The sample comes from a study of blood T cell repertoires in COVID-19. The ends lost 8 bases at V and 5 bases at J; junction bases unmatched: 12. The CDR3 has 15 amino acids. From germline, CDR1 is SGHRS and CDR2 YFSETQ.

The V gene is TRBV5-1, the J gene TRBJ2-1; the match to TRBD1 covers 8 bases. This clonotype originated in a woman aged 25 to 39 who had recovered from COVID-19. Specimen: peripheral blood. The DNA for the CDR3 is TGCGCCAGAGTAATACACAGACAGGGGAACAATGAGCAGTTCTTC. Protein: CARVIHRQGNNEQFF.